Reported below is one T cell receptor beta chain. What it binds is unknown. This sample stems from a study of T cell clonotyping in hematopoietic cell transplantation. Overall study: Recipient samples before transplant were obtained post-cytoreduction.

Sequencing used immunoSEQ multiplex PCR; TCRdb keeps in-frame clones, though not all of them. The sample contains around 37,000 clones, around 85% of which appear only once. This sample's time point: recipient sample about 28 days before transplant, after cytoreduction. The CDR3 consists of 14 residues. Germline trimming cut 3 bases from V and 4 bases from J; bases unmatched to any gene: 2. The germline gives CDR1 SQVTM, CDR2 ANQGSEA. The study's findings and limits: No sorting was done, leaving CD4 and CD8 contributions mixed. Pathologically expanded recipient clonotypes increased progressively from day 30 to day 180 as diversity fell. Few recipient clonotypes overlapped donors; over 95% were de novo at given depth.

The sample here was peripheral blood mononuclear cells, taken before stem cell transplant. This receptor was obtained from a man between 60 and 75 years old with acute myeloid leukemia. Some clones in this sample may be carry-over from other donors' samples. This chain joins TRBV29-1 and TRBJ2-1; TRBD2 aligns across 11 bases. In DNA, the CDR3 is TGCAGCGTTGAGGGACTAGCGGCGTACAATGAGCAGTTCTTC. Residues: CSVEGLAAYNEQFF.